The next 21 T cell receptor beta chains were all read from a single sample in a study of shared clonotypes between healthy human individuals. The protocol was immunoSEQ multiplex PCR, while the TCRdb copy is restricted to in-frame clones and leaves out a portion. The sample lists around 2,000,000 clones; roughly 95% were seen once. The sample consisted of naive CD4+ T cells sorted from blood. Subset in this sample: CD45RA+ positively selected. The source of these receptors is a man between 18 and 29 years old in good health.

The gene calls are TRBV9 and TRBJ1-1; 7 bases are a match to TRBD1. The CDR3 runs to 15 residues. The V and J ends lost 3 bases and 8 bases, in that order; junction bases with no gene match: 13. The germline V gene has CDR1 SGDLS and CDR2 YYNGEE. CDR3 residues: CASSAWYEGQTEAFF. The CDR3 nucleotides read TGTGCCAGCAGCGCCTGGTACGAGGGACAGACCGAAGCTTTCTTT.

V and J are TRBV5-1 and TRBJ2-7; the D gene is possibly TRBD2 (6 bases). Deletions cut 0 bases from V and 4 bases from J, with 11 bases between. There are 14 residues in the CDR3. The germline CDR1 and CDR2 sequences are SGHRS and YFSETQ. The CDR3, as DNA: TGCGCCAGCAGCTTGGGGTTTGCGGGGTACGAGCAGTACTTC. Translation: CASSLGFAGYEQYF. Filled out from reference TRBV5-1 and TRBJ2-7, the complete variable domain reads KAGVTQTPRYLIKTRGQQVTLSCSPISGHRSVSWYQQTPGQGLQFLFEYFSETQRNKGNFPGRFSGRQFSNSRSEMNVSTLELGDSALYLCASSLGFAGYEQYFGPGTRLTVT.

The chain is built from TRBV29-1 and TRBJ2-1; the D gene is possibly TRBD2 (5 bases). The CDR3 is 12 amino acids. The V gene's germline CDR1 is SQVTM and CDR2 ANQGSEA. Deletions cut 0 bases from V and 10 bases from J, with 10 bases between. The CDR3 region has the DNA TGCAGCGTTGAAGATAATAGCGAGGAGCAGTTCTTC. Encoded protein: CSVEDNSEEQFF.

For the CDR3, the DNA is TGTGCCAGCAGCTTGGAAGGGCTTTCAGAGACCCAGTACTTC. Amino acid sequence: CASSLEGLSETQYF. The V call is TRBV5-4, the J call TRBJ2-5; no clear D gene. Germline assignment: CDR1 SGHNT and CDR2 YYREEE (reference sequence). CDR3 length: 14 amino acids. Trimming left V 0 bases short and J 4 bases short, with 10 bases between.

This chain connects TRBV23-1 to TRBJ2-7, with 11 bases matching TRBD2. TRBV23-1 is assigned to the ORF class and has an uncertain function. This CDR3 region has 16 residues. V was pared by 4 bases and J by 1 base, with 6 bases of the junction left unmatched. The CDR3 region is CASSPSTSGASYEQYF. The CDR3 DNA follows: TGCGCCAGCAGTCCCTCGACTAGCGGGGCTTCCTACGAGCAGTACTTC.

A note on this clone: Germline and junction disagree at one end, which may indicate a read error. V and J are TRBV7-7 and TRBJ2-5; TRBD1 agrees at 8 bases. Germline V lookup: CDR1 SSHAT, CDR2 FNYEAQ (reference sequence). The CDR3 is 14 residues long. The CDR3 spells CASSSTGGEETQYF. The CDR3 nucleotides are TGTGCTAGCAGCTCAACAGGGGGAGAAGAGACCCAGTACTTC.

The chain joins TRBV5-1 to TRBJ1-5; tentative D call: TRBD1 (5 bases). The CDR3 runs 15 residues. Trimming stripped 0 bases from V and 3 bases from J, with 10 bases between. CDR1 and CDR2 from the germline V gene are SGHRS and YFSETQ. The CDR3 DNA reads TGCGCCAGCAGCTTGGACGACAGAAACAATCAGCCCCAGCATTTT. This codes for CASSLDDRNNQPQHF.

The chain recombines TRBV19 with TRBJ1-5; TRBD1 aligns across 7 bases. Germline trimming cut 8 bases from V and 4 bases from J; bases unmatched to any gene: 5. The CDR3 has 13 amino acids. The germline CDR1 and CDR2 sequences are LNHDA and SQIVND (reference sequence). The CDR3 sequence is CASAGTDNQPQHF. For the CDR3, the DNA is TGTGCCAGTGCCGGGACAGATAATCAGCCCCAGCATTTT.

J is TRBJ2-3 and V is TRBV15; D ambiguous. Germline CDR1 reads LNHNV; CDR2 reads YYDKDF (reference sequence). CDR3 size: 15 residues. V was pared by 0 bases and J by 0 bases, with 7 bases between. This CDR3 reads CATSRDSASTDTQYF. CDR3 bases: TGTGCCACCAGCAGAGATTCTGCCAGCACAGATACGCAGTATTTT.

This chain joins TRBV27 and TRBJ1-2; D gene unclear. The CDR3 is 15 residues long. The V and J ends lost 6 bases and 4 bases respectively, with 18 bases between them. Germline CDR1 and CDR2: MNHEY and SMNVEV (reference sequence). The CDR3 here is CASRSTVLGAYGYTF. In nucleotides, the CDR3 is TGTGCCAGCAGGTCAACGGTCCTTGGCGCCTATGGCTACACCTTC.

On this clone: This specimen includes other DNA sequences encoding the same CDR3. The chain uses TRBV18 and TRBJ2-5; 8 positions agree with TRBD1. Germline-derived CDR1 and CDR2 are KGHSH and LQKENI. V was pared by 3 bases and J by 5 bases, with 5 bases of the junction left unmatched. The CDR3 covers 14 residues. The CDR3 DNA is TGTGCCAGCTCACCGACAGGGGTCCTGGAGACCCAGTACTTC. It translates to CASSPTGVLETQYF. Variable domain in full (rest from reference TRBV18 and TRBJ2-5): NAGVMQNPRHLVRRRGQEARLRCSPMKGHSHVYWYRQLPEEGLKFMVYLQKENIIDESGMPKERFSAEFPKEGPSILRIQQVVRGDSAAYFCASSPTGVLETQYFGPGTRLLVL.

This clone was detected only once. Within the sample, other DNA sequences also encode this same CDR3. The rearrangement links TRBV29-1 to TRBJ2-3; D gene unclear. The CDR3 totals 10 residues. V lost 7 bases and J lost 2, with 4 bases in between. Germline CDR1 reads SQVTM; CDR2 reads ANQGSEA. Written as DNA, the CDR3 is TGCAGCGCCTACACAGATACGCAGTATTTT. This codes for CSAYTDTQYF.

This clone was recorded only once. The chain is built from TRBV4-3 and TRBJ2-1; TRBD2 matches at 11 bases. This CDR3 contains 15 residues. The V gene's germline CDR1 is LGHNA and CDR2 YSLEER. The trim removed 2 bases at V and 8 bases at J, leaving 5 bases unmatched. CDR3 nucleotides: TGCGCCAGCAGCCAATCGACTAGCGGGAACTATGAGCAGTTCTTC. Amino acids: CASSQSTSGNYEQFF.

The chain recombines TRBV2 with TRBJ2-7, with 7 bases lining up with TRBD1. The ends lost 7 bases at V and 2 bases at J; junction bases unmatched: 8. Germline CDR1 and CDR2: SNHLY and FYNNEI. The CDR3 is 14 residues long. In nucleotides, the CDR3 is TGTGCCAGCAATTCACAGGGGTGGACCTACGAGCAGTACTTC. It encodes CASNSQGWTYEQYF.

The V call is TRBV6-1, the J call TRBJ2-7; D assignment may be TRBD1 or TRBD2 (5 bases each). CDR1 is MNHNS, CDR2 SASEGT, per germline. The V and J ends lost 6 bases and 0 bases respectively, with 9 bases between them. The CDR3 extends over 13 amino acids. The CDR3 spells CASREGPSYEQYF. CDR3 nucleotides: TGTGCCAGCAGAGAGGGGCCCTCCTACGAGCAGTACTTC.

The chain uses TRBV7-8 and TRBJ2-1; 8 bases fit TRBD1. CDR1 and CDR2 from the germline V gene are SGHVS and FQNEAQ. The CDR3 is 15 residues long. V was pared by 4 bases and J by 4 bases, with 6 bases of the junction left unmatched. CDR3 protein: CASSSRTGSYNEQFF. CDR3 nucleotides: TGTGCCAGCAGCTCAAGGACAGGGAGTTACAATGAGCAGTTCTTC. The full variable domain, its missing parts supplied by reference TRBV7-8 and TRBJ2-1, is GAGVSQSPRYKVAKRGQDVALRCDPISGHVSLFWYQQALGQGPEFLTYFQNEAQLDKSGLPSDRFFAERPEGSVSTLKIQRTQQEDSAVYLCASSSRTGSYNEQFFGPGTRLTVL.

The genes are TRBV10-3 and TRBJ2-3, with 10 bases fitting TRBD1. Trimming cost V 0 bases and J 5 bases; bases outside gene matches: 5. CDR3 length equals 16 residues. Germline CDR1 is ENHRY and CDR2 is SYGVKD. CDR3 protein: CAISESGTGVGDTQYF. CDR3 DNA sequence: TGTGCCATCAGTGAGTCCGGGACAGGGGTGGGAGATACGCAGTATTTT.

V gene TRBV7-2 combines with J gene TRBJ2-5; D remains ambiguous. The CDR3 is 14 amino acids. Trimming stripped 1 base from V and 3 bases from J, with 9 bases between. Germline V CDR1 and CDR2: SGHTA, FQGNSA. The CDR3 region has the DNA TGTGCCAGCAGCTTAGGAGCAGGAAAAGAGACCCAGTACTTC. It yields the protein CASSLGAGKETQYF.

This clone is a singleton in its sample. The chain carries TRBV6-4 and TRBJ1-1; no firm D call. CDR1 and CDR2 from the germline V gene are MRHNA and SNTAGT. V was clipped by 6 bases and J by 3 bases, with 2 bases between them. The length of the CDR3 is 10 residues. The CDR3 DNA reads as TGTGCCAGCAGGGACACTGAAGCTTTCTTT. It specifies CASRDTEAFF.

This rearrangement joins TRBV15 to TRBJ2-4; 11 bases are a match to TRBD2. V was clipped by 3 bases and J by 0 bases; unmatched bases: 7. CDR3 length: 18 amino acids. Germline V gene sequence: CDR1 LNHNV, CDR2 YYDKDF (reference sequence). CDR3 nucleotide sequence: TGTGCCACCAGCAGTGGTAGCGGGGGGGCCAAAGCCAAAAACATTCAGTACTTC. Amino acids: CATSSGSGGAKAKNIQYF.

CDR3: CATSRGSPSGIGEQYF. In DNA form, the CDR3 reads TGTGCCACCAGCAGAGGGTCCCCTAGCGGGATCGGCGAGCAGTACTTC. V gene TRBV15 combines with J gene TRBJ2-7, with 9 bases lining up with TRBD2. V shed 1 base, J shed 6 bases, and the junction held 10 bases outside the gene matches. This CDR3 has 16 amino acids. From germline, CDR1 is LNHNV and CDR2 YYDKDF (reference sequence).